This T cell receptor beta chain appears in the sequencing data of a study of identical twins (dated by TCRdb to the mid-2010s). At the level of the whole study: The study deep-sequenced TCR alpha and beta repertoires from monozygotic twins, unrelated adults of various ages and cord blood to test whether fetal clonotypes persist. To rule out contamination, replicate twin experiments were performed at different times with different library preparation protocols. General findings and caveats noted by the study authors: Zero-insertion analyses could be partly confounded by invariant T cells such as MAIT and iNKT, although diverse VJ usage argued against such confounding for most clonotypes. Because the same donors could not be followed over many years, conclusions were based on cross-sectional statistical analysis. In monozygotic twins, recombination models systematically underestimated out-of-frame TCR alpha sharing, but the models matched the sharing seen between unrelated individuals. Out-of-frame TCR alpha sequences shared between twins showed an excess of low generation-probability sequences compared with coincidental sharing between unrelated individuals. Excess twin sharing in beta out-of-frame sequences was weaker because fewer shared sequences lowered the signal-to-noise ratio. Fewer insertions were carried by abundant cord blood beta clonotypes; a weaker similar trend was observed in young adult naive repertoires, while no such trend was observed in memory repertoires.

Library preparation used 5' RACE. The data were produced on an Illumina HiSeq 2000. Template switching added a universal primer binding site, and the final cDNA carried a unique molecular identifier that allowed TCR cDNA molecules to be counted accurately. First-strand cDNA for TCR alpha and beta chains was synthesized from specific primers in the conserved constant-segment region. To control for contamination, each cDNA library was double barcoded with a SMART-Mk sample barcode plus Illumina barcodes. Two successive PCR steps introduced TruSeq adapter sequences along with Illumina sample barcodes. The TCR alpha and beta cDNA libraries were sequenced on the Illumina HiSeq platform using custom primers. Processing in the source paper ran as follows. Raw reads were processed with MiGEC to extract unique molecular identifiers, and MiXCR was used to determine CDR3 positions. Recombination models were inferred per individual with the repgenHMM and IGoR tools using an EM algorithm. The analysis of shared clonotypes was done with the tcR package in R, with sharing normalized by the product of cloneset sizes. To study raw recombination without the effects of thymic and clonal selection, out-of-frame nonproductive sequences were analyzed. The public reads were reprocessed in TCRdb via fastp at Q25 and MiXCR, keeping in-frame beta chains. Rows merge per CDR3 protein into single entries with the most common DNA and genes. The authors' filters were not applied to this entry. In all, the sample holds about 520,000 distinct CDR3 sequences, and approximately 22% of those were seen once. Of the sample, 0.8% to 1% falls within the top ten clones.

Only healthy Caucasian donors were included. The twin cohort comprised three pairs of female monozygotic twins, all aged roughly 18 to 30 years. Positive isolation kits from Invitrogen were used to isolate the CD4+ and CD8+ T cell populations. Regarding this clonotype: The target of this receptor is not known. No base quality information exists; no much larger clone differs at one position.

Between the V and J ends, shortened by 5 bases and 4 bases respectively, the junction contains 17 bases. The CDR3 starts with the cysteine, ends with the phenylalanine, and has 15 residues. The kept DNA is CDR3 alone, 45 bases in frame from the first base. As encoded in the germline V gene, CDR1 is SGHAT while CDR2 is FQNNGV. A further study also used this sample, focusing on T cells expressing NK-cell markers. From that second study: TCR beta-chain repertoires were profiled in sorted CD3+CD56+NKG2C+, CD3+CD56+NKG2C- and CD3+CD56-NKG2C+ T-cell subsets from several donors. Of the eight sequenced donors, seven were found to be HCMV-seropositive and one was found to be HCMV-seronegative. In several experiments an anti-gammadeltaTCR antibody was added to restrict sorting to alphabetaTCR-expressing T cells. In several donors, the dominant CD3+CD56+NKG2C+ clonotypes were found to rank among the top 10 CD8+ clonotypes and to make up roughly 1.0-7.0% of CD8+ T cells. Those dominant clonotypes were again the most abundant among CD3+CD56-NKG2C+ cells in a handful of donors, at about 25-60.1%. Whether the expanded NKG2C-expressing T cell clones were specific for HCMV antigens was left unclear. All eight donors whose samples were sequenced were randomly selected healthy volunteers, three of them men and five women. To determine HCMV serostatus, a commercial ELISA kit was used to detect HCMV-specific IgG in serum. MIGEC was used to demultiplex reads and group reads by UMI, and MiTCR was used to assemble and quantify clonotypes. To exclude erroneous sequences, only TCR cDNA sequences supported by at least two reads were retained. Downstream repertoire analysis used the tcR package, and clonotypes were matched across fractions by CDR3 nucleotide sequence plus V segment. VDJmatch was used to annotate antigen specificity against VDJdb, with one amino acid substitution in CDR3 allowed.

Sequencing was done on a sample of CD4+ T cells sorted from blood. The origin of this receptor is a woman under 30 in good health. The chain uses TRBV11-2 and TRBJ2-5, with TRBD1 tentatively as D gene (6 bases match). The base sequence is TGTGCCAGCAGCCTGCGGCAGGGGATGGCAGAGACCCAGTACTTC. The encoded protein is CASSLRQGMAETQYF.